These T cell receptor beta chains were read from a single sample in a study of cytomegalovirus exposure and HLA in healthy donors. Produced via immunoSEQ multiplex PCR; TCRdb's table is partial and in-frame only. Of 180,000 or so clones in the sample, about 75% were seen once. The specimen sequenced was PBMCs. The receptors stem from a woman aged 40 to 50 in good health and CMV-seropositive. CDR3s include the opening cysteine and the closing phenylalanine or tryptophan. A D gene is named only where the DNA matches it firmly. Expanded clones are given a class, and other clones once, few, many or no size at all.

TRBD2	NA	16	TRBV11-2	TRBJ2-7	CASSFTYGTSSGEQYF	TGTGCCAGCAGCTTTACTTACGGGACTAGCTCCGGCGAGCAGTACTTC
NA	NA	12	TRBV7-9	TRBJ2-7	CSSSPGGYEQYF	TGTTCCAGCAGCCCCGGCGGGTACGAGCAGTACTTC
NA	NA	16	TRBV6-5	TRBJ2-5	CASSSPGGLGGETQYF	TGTGCCAGCAGTTCCCCGGGGGGCCTCGGCGGGGAGACCCAGTACTTC
TRBD1	NA	16	TRBV6-6	TRBJ2-3	CASSSNQGAGTDTQYF	TGTGCCAGCAGTTCGAACCAGGGGGCTGGCACAGATACGCAGTATTTT
TRBD1	once	14	TRBV10-2	TRBJ1-4	CASSGQGAGEKLFF	TGCGCCAGCAGTGGACAGGGGGCGGGTGAAAAACTGTTTTTT
TRBD2	NA	16	TRBV11-3	TRBJ2-3	CASSKGLAGERDTQYF	TGTGCCAGCAGCAAAGGACTAGCGGGAGAGAGGGATACGCAGTATTTT
NA	NA	14	TRBV6-5	TRBJ1-4	CASSQALFALRSFF	TGTGCCAGCAGCCAGGCGCTATTTGCCCTTCGGTCGTTTTTT
NA	NA	15	TRBV5-8	TRBJ2-7	CASSLETATSYEQYF	TGTGCCAGCAGCCTGGAGACAGCCACTTCCTACGAGCAGTACTTC
NA	once	14	TRBV13	TRBJ2-7	CASSHPDRPYEQYF	TGTGCCAGCAGCCACCCTGACAGGCCGTACGAGCAGTACTTC
TRBD1	NA	17	TRBV5-1	TRBJ1-6	CASSLGVGQGINSPLHF	TGCGCCAGCAGCTTGGGTGTAGGACAGGGGATTAATTCACCCCTCCACTTT
TRBD1	NA	15	TRBV28	TRBJ1-2	CASSETGSLGYGYTF	TGTGCCAGCAGCGAGACAGGGTCACTTGGCTATGGCTACACCTTC
TRBD2	NA	15	TRBV6-5	TRBJ2-7	CASSYGTSGASEQYF	TGTGCCAGCAGTTACGGGACTAGCGGGGCCTCGGAGCAGTACTTC
NA	few	19	TRBV5-4	TRBJ1-1	CASSLAPPRVFLANTEAFF	TGTGCCAGCAGCTTGGCCCCTCCGCGCGTCTTCCTAGCTAACACTGAAGCTTTCTTT
NA	NA	17	TRBV14	TRBJ2-7	CASSQGLLRGGDYEQYF	TGTGCCAGCAGCCAAGGCCTGTTAAGAGGGGGTGACTACGAGCAGTACTTC
TRBD1	NA	17	TRBV11-2	TRBJ2-7	CASSLGVGAGGLNEQYF	TGTGCCAGCAGCTTAGGGGTGGGGGCAGGGGGCTTGAACGAGCAGTACTTC
NA	once	14	TRBV30	TRBJ2-3	CASRPAGLTDTQYF	TGTGCCTCCCGCCCGGCGGGGCTCACAGATACGCAGTATTTT
TRBD1	few	16	TRBV18	TRBJ1-3	CASSQGQGNAGNTIYF	TGTGCCAGCTCGCAAGGACAGGGGAACGCTGGAAACACCATATATTTT
NA	few	15	TRBV7-8	TRBJ1-4	CASSPGLLQKEKLFF	TGTGCCAGCAGCCCGGGACTCCTTCAAAAGGAAAAACTGTTTTTT
NA	NA	13	TRBV28	TRBJ2-5	CASRGNTRETQYF	TGTGCCAGCCGAGGTAATACCAGAGAGACCCAGTACTTC
NA	few	13	TRBV7-9	TRBJ2-7	CASSLGGVYEQYF	TGTGCCAGCAGCTTAGGCGGGGTCTACGAGCAGTACTTC
NA	once	16	TRBV5-1	TRBJ2-7	CASSAGATGNAYEQYF	TGCGCCAGCAGCGCTGGGGCAACTGGAAACGCCTACGAGCAGTACTTC
TRBD2	NA	15	TRBV19	TRBJ2-1	CASSMGSSGTNEQFF	TGTGCCAGTAGTATGGGGAGCAGCGGGACCAATGAGCAGTTCTTC
NA	once	15	TRBV9	TRBJ2-1	CASSAQSASFNEQFF	TGTGCCAGCAGCGCACAAAGCGCCAGTTTCAATGAGCAGTTCTTC
TRBD2	few	16	TRBV19	TRBJ2-3	CASSIGFAGVTDTQYF	TGTGCCAGTAGTATAGGGTTCGCGGGAGTAACAGATACGCAGTATTTT
NA	once	11	TRBV28	TRBJ1-3	CASSRPGTIYF	TGTGCCAGCAGCCGCCCAGGGACCATATATTTT
NA	NA	13	TRBV6-1	TRBJ2-3	CASSRGKTDTQYF	TGTGCCAGCAGCCGCGGGAAGACAGATACGCAGTATTTT
NA	NA	15	TRBV18	TRBJ2-1	CASSPPGVAGTEQFF	TGTGCCAGCTCACCACCAGGCGTGGCGGGAACTGAGCAGTTCTTC
NA	NA	13	TRBV5-1	TRBJ1-2	CASSSDLGYGYTF	TGCGCCAGCAGCTCGGACTTAGGATATGGCTACACCTTC
NA	few	13	TRBV29-1	TRBJ1-1	CSADDRKNTEAFF	TGCAGCGCTGACGACAGGAAGAACACTGAAGCTTTCTTT
TRBD2	NA	16	TRBV7-9	TRBJ2-1	CASSLGGVAGGPQQFF	TGTGCCAGCAGCTTAGGGGGGGTAGCGGGAGGACCACAGCAGTTCTTC
NA	NA	14	TRBV10-3	TRBJ2-7	CAISERQDYYEQYF	TGTGCCATCAGTGAGAGGCAGGACTACTACGAGCAGTACTTC
NA	NA	12	TRBV19	TRBJ2-1	CASSPGWEEQFF	TGTGCCAGTAGTCCGGGGTGGGAAGAGCAGTTCTTC
TRBD2	NA	16	TRBV10-3	TRBJ2-7	CAISGGTSGVNYEQYF	TGTGCCATCAGTGGTGGGACTAGCGGAGTAAACTACGAGCAGTACTTC
NA	NA	13	TRBV19	TRBJ1-1	CASSQTRNTEAFF	TGTGCCAGTAGCCAAACAAGGAACACTGAAGCTTTCTTT
NA	NA	13	TRBV27	TRBJ1-6	CASSPATVSPLHF	TGTGCCAGCAGTCCCGCGACAGTGTCACCCCTCCACTTT
TRBD1	NA	14	TRBV10-2	TRBJ1-2	CASNVWQGATGYTF	TGCGCCAGCAATGTCTGGCAGGGGGCAACTGGCTACACCTTC
NA	NA	14	TRBV28	TRBJ2-7	CASSLPTDTYEQYF	TGTGCCAGCAGCCTACCGACGGACACCTACGAGCAGTACTTC
TRBD2	NA	15	TRBV5-1	TRBJ2-7	CASSFSTRDYYEQYF	TGCGCCAGCAGCTTCTCGACGAGGGACTACTACGAGCAGTACTTC
TRBD1	NA	14	TRBV28	TRBJ1-2	CASSIGTVANGYTF	TGTGCCAGCAGTATCGGGACAGTCGCAAATGGCTACACCTTC
NA	NA	16	TRBV4-1	TRBJ2-5	CASSHLPYGAQETQYF	TGCGCCAGCAGCCATCTCCCCTATGGAGCACAAGAGACCCAGTACTTC
NA	NA	15	TRBV27	TRBJ1-5	CASSLAGRGGQPQHF	TGTGCCAGCAGTTTAGCGGGGCGGGGAGGTCAGCCCCAGCATTTT
TRBD2	few	15	TRBV6-5	TRBJ2-3	CASSYGTSGPDTQYF	TGTGCCAGCAGTTACGGGACTAGCGGGCCAGATACGCAGTATTTT
NA	NA	12	TRBV29-1	TRBJ1-2	CSVDRGRGGYTF	TGCAGCGTTGACAGGGGCAGAGGTGGCTACACCTTC
NA	NA	14	TRBV29-1	TRBJ1-1	CSVSRVPMNTEAFF	TGCAGCGTTAGCAGGGTCCCCATGAACACTGAAGCTTTCTTT
NA	NA	15	TRBV5-1	TRBJ1-4	CASSLAEGTSGKLFF	TGCGCCAGCAGCTTGGCCGAGGGTACGTCCGGTAAACTGTTTTTT
TRBD2	few	17	TRBV9	TRBJ2-1	CASSPRLAGVMGNEQFF	TGTGCCAGCAGCCCGCGACTAGCGGGAGTGATGGGGAATGAGCAGTTCTTC
TRBD1	few	16	TRBV6-6	TRBJ1-3	CASSSTGAYSGNTIYF	TGTGCCAGCAGTTCAACAGGGGCCTACTCTGGAAACACCATATATTTT